The next 15 T cell receptor beta chains were all read from a single sample in a study of blood T cell repertoires in COVID-19. Clones were sequenced by immunoSEQ multiplex PCR, and TCRdb holds only the in-frame ones, with some missing. The data contain some 340,000 clones, about 85% of them singletons. The sequencing input was peripheral blood. All receptors come from a young woman with acute or convalescent COVID-19.

The chain recombines TRBV9 with TRBJ2-3; D is unclear. CDR3 length: 15 amino acids. Germline V CDR1 and CDR2: SGDLS, YYNGEE. V was shortened by 0 bases and J by 6 bases, with 14 bases between the two germline ends. The CDR3 sequence is CASSVDQVIFDTQYF. The CDR3 DNA sequence: TGTGCCAGCAGCGTAGATCAGGTGATATTTGATACGCAGTATTTT.

V is TRBV18 and J is TRBJ2-4; TRBD1 might be the D (6 bases). V was cut by 3 bases and J by 0 bases, with 15 bases left in between. Germline loops: CDR1 KGHSH, CDR2 LQKENI. The CDR3 is 17 amino acids. The chain's CDR3 is CASSPTTGTLAKNIQYF. The CDR3 bases are TGTGCCAGCTCACCCACGACAGGAACACTAGCCAAAAACATTCAGTACTTC.

This chain uses TRBV7-9 with TRBJ1-1; maybe TRBD1 (6 bases). Germline V gene sequence: CDR1 SEHNR, CDR2 FQNEAQ (reference sequence). V was trimmed by 5 bases and J by 3 bases, leaving 16 bases between them. This CDR3 has 15 residues. This CDR3 is CASSEQGMKDTEAFF. CDR3 nucleotides: TGTGCCAGCAGCGAACAGGGAATGAAGGACACTGAAGCTTTCTTT.

V and J are TRBV2 and TRBJ1-2, with TRBD1 identical over 9 bases. The V gene end was trimmed by 6 bases and the J gene end by 7 bases; junction bases not matched to a gene: 9. CDR3 length: 14 amino acids. Germline loops: CDR1 SNHLY, CDR2 FYNNEI. The CDR3 DNA sequence: TGTGCCAGCAGCGAATCAACAGGGGGCGGTGGCTACACCTTC. It is translated as CASSESTGGGGYTF. The whole variable domain, filled in from reference TRBV2 and TRBJ1-2, reads EPEVTQTPSHQVTQMGQEVILRCVPISNHLYFYWYRQILGQKVEFLVSFYNNEISEKSEIFDDQFSVERPDGSNFTLKIRSTKLEDSAMYFCASSESTGGGGYTFGSGTRLTVV.

The chain recombines TRBV30 with TRBJ2-2, with a possible D match to TRBD2 (7 bases). Looked up from germline, CDR1 is GTSNPN and CDR2 is SVGIG (reference sequence). This CDR3 region has 14 residues. Deletions cut 0 bases from V and 4 bases from J, with 9 bases between. CDR3 sequence: CAWSVRGATGELFF. CDR3 coding DNA: TGTGCCTGGAGTGTACGGGGGGCCACCGGGGAGCTGTTTTTT. Supplemented by reference TRBV30 and TRBJ2-2, the full variable domain reads SQTIHQWPATLVQPVGSPLSLECTVEGTSNPNLYWYRQAAGRGLQLLFYSVGIGQISSEVPQNLSASRPQDRQFILSSKKLLLSDSGFYLCAWSVRGATGELFFGEGSRLTVL.

The chain joins TRBV4-2 to TRBJ1-1; 9 nucleotides match TRBD1. The CDR3 spans 18 residues. The ends lost 3 bases at V and 3 bases at J; junction bases unmatched: 14. From germline, CDR1 is LGHNA and CDR2 YNFKEQ. The DNA of the CDR3 is TGTGCCAGCAGCCAGCCGGGACAGGGCAGGCGGGGGGACACTGAAGCTTTCTTT. Its protein product is CASSQPGQGRRGDTEAFF.

The rearrangement uses TRBV5-1 and TRBJ1-2, with 8 bases identical to TRBD1. The germline CDR1 and CDR2 sequences are SGHRS and YFSETQ. The CDR3 is 19 residues long. V trimming: 4 bases; J trimming: 4 bases; junction bases outside the gene matches: 21. Here the CDR3 reads CASSPSGYGTGLEVYGYTF. The CDR3 nucleotides are TGCGCCAGCAGCCCCTCGGGATACGGGACAGGTCTGGAAGTCTATGGCTACACCTTC.

The genes are TRBV27 and TRBJ2-7, with D hard to call. Trimming pared 5 bases from V and 7 bases from J, leaving 9 bases between. The germline V gene has CDR1 MNHEY and CDR2 SMNVEV (reference sequence). The CDR3 totals 11 residues. The CDR3 here is CASSTPQEQYF. The CDR3 coding sequence is TGTGCCAGCAGTACCCCTCAGGAGCAGTACTTC.

The chain has TRBV7-9 and TRBJ1-1; 9 nucleotides agree with TRBD1. Per germline, CDR1 SEHNR and CDR2 FQNEAQ (reference sequence). The V segment lost 5 bases and the J segment 3 bases; nucleotides outside the gene matches: 10. The CDR3 is made up of 16 amino acids. CDR3 loop: CASSPRTGDIYTEAFF. CDR3 coding DNA: TGTGCCAGCAGCCCCCGGACAGGGGATATTTACACTGAAGCTTTCTTT.

This sequence joins TRBV19 and TRBJ2-1; tentatively, D is TRBD2 (7 bases). V shed 1 base and J shed 2 bases, with 15 bases lying between them. Germline CDR1 reads LNHDA; CDR2 reads SQIVND (reference sequence). CDR3 length equals 17 residues. This CDR3 reads CASSIGPGGDPYNEQFF. The CDR3 DNA sequence: TGTGCCAGTAGTATAGGTCCGGGGGGCGACCCCTACAATGAGCAGTTCTTC.

The rearrangement links TRBV9 to TRBJ2-7; tentatively, D is TRBD1 (6 bases). Trimming stripped 3 bases from V and 5 bases from J, with 18 bases between. This CDR3 is built from 15 residues. Germline assignment: CDR1 SGDLS and CDR2 YYNGEE. This CDR3 reads CASSASQGGAHEQYF. In DNA form, the CDR3 reads TGTGCCAGCAGCGCCTCACAAGGGGGAGCCCACGAGCAGTACTTC.

The chain recombines TRBV9 with TRBJ1-3, with D perhaps matching TRBD1 (5 bases). There are 15 residues in the CDR3. The V gene's germline CDR1 is SGDLS and CDR2 YYNGEE. V lost 4 bases, J lost 4 bases, and 15 bases lay in between. CDR3 loop: CASSIQDTGGNTIYF. For the CDR3, the DNA is TGTGCCAGCAGCATCCAGGACACGGGCGGAAACACCATATATTTT.

The chain joins TRBV24-1 to TRBJ2-4; TRBD2 aligns across 13 bases. CDR1 and CDR2 (germline): KGHDR, SFDVKD. Trimming cost V 9 bases and J 1 base; bases outside gene matches: 8. This CDR3 spans 17 amino acids. The CDR3 DNA follows: TGTGCCACCCTCGGGACTAGCGGGATATCGGCCAAAAACATTCAGTACTTC. It yields the protein CATLGTSGISAKNIQYF.

The rearrangement links TRBV5-6 to TRBJ2-3; 7 bases line up with TRBD2. Trimming cost V 4 bases and J 2 bases; bases outside gene matches: 7. The CDR3 consists of 15 residues. Germline V lookup: CDR1 SGHDT, CDR2 YYEEEE. The CDR3 sequence: CASSLLGTNTDTQYF. The DNA for the CDR3 is TGTGCCAGCAGCCTGCTCGGGACTAACACAGATACGCAGTATTTT. The full variable domain, rest sourced from reference TRBV5-6 and TRBJ2-3, is DAGVTQSPTHLIKTRGQQVTLRCSPKSGHDTVSWYQQALGQGPQFIFQYYEEEERQRGNFPDRFSGHQFPNYSSELNVNALLLGDSALYLCASSLLGTNTDTQYFGPGTRLTVL.

The chain uses TRBV19 and TRBJ2-7; perhaps TRBD2 as D (5 bases). Trimming pared 5 bases from V and 6 bases from J, leaving 8 bases between. Germline lookup yields CDR1 LNHDA and CDR2 SQIVND (reference sequence). The CDR3 is 11 residues long. As DNA, the CDR3 is TGTGCCAGTAGTCCGGGGAGCGAGCAGTACTTC. It translates to CASSPGSEQYF. Using reference TRBV19 and TRBJ2-7 for the parts outside the CDR3, the full variable domain is DGGITQSPKYLFRKEGQNVTLSCEQNLNHDAMYWYRQDPGQGLRLIYYSQIVNDFQKGDIAEGYSVSREKKESFPLTVTSAQKNPTAFYLCASSPGSEQYFGPGTRLTVT.